This TCR beta chain was profiled in a study of beta chain features in type 1 diabetes. Overall study context: Researchers looked at about 110 million sorted cells across all samples. General study findings and limits: Shortening that was moderate but significant affected the TCRB CDR3s of Type 1 diabetes patients in all four CD4+ subsets. Individuals with type 1 diabetes displayed fewer insertions and more deletions at VDJ junctions.

In regard to this clone: Its antigen remains unknown.

Expressed TCRB transcripts were sequenced because the isolated RNA had all been reverse transcribed beforehand. Naive, central memory and regulatory T cell samples averaged roughly 4 million reads. The method was immunoSEQ multiplex PCR; TCRdb's version includes in-frame clones alone and lacks a portion of them. This table has approximately 140,000 clones, 6.5% to 8.5% appearing once. Between the trimmed V and J ends, which lost 3 bases and 2 bases, there was a span of 10 bases. Germline CDR1 is SGHVS and CDR2 is FNYEAQ. The CDR3 loop spans 15 amino acids. The source of this sequence is a woman under 40 in good health. The specimen was central memory CD4+ T cells from blood. The rearrangement uses TRBV7-6 and TRBJ1-4; possible D gene TRBD1, 5 bases. The CDR3 reads CASSLARVTNEKLFF. CDR3 DNA sequence: TGTGCCAGCAGCTTGGCCAGGGTGACTAATGAAAAACTGTTTTTT. The entire variable domain, with the rest obtained from reference TRBV7-6 and TRBJ1-4, is as follows: GAGVSQSPRYKVTKRGQDVALRCDPISGHVSLYWYRQALGQGPEFLTYFNYEAQQDKSGLPNDRFSAERPEGSISTLTIQRTEQRDSAMYRCASSLARVTNEKLFFGSGTQLSVL.